The 11 T cell receptor beta chains listed next were all sequenced from one sample in a study of blood T cell repertoires in COVID-19. Libraries were prepared by immunoSEQ multiplex PCR; TCRdb keeps only in-frame clonotypes and omits some of them. Among around 700,000 clones listed, 90% were seen once. Sample: peripheral blood. The receptors here all came from a young woman with acute or convalescent COVID-19.

V is TRBV19 and J is TRBJ2-1; D is possibly TRBD2 (6 bases). Per germline, CDR1 LNHDA and CDR2 SQIVND (reference sequence). This CDR3 is built from 11 residues. V was clipped by 5 bases and J by 10 bases, with 9 bases between them. In DNA, the CDR3 is TGTGCCAGTAGTGATGGGGGGGAGCAGTTCTTC. Its protein is CASSDGGEQFF.

The V call is TRBV6-5, the J call TRBJ1-5; TRBD1 matches at 7 bases. The trim removed 6 bases at V and 3 bases at J, leaving 5 bases unmatched. There are 14 residues in the CDR3. Per germline, CDR1 MNHEY and CDR2 SVGAGI. Here the CDR3 DNA reads TGTGCCAGCAGCACAAGGGGGCCCAATCAGCCCCAGCATTTT. Translation: CASSTRGPNQPQHF.

The chain joins TRBV7-2 to TRBJ1-1; possibly TRBD1 for D (5 bases). Between the trimmed V and J ends, which lost 4 bases and 1 base, there was a span of 10 bases. Germline V gene lookup returns CDR1 SGHTA and CDR2 FQGNSA. The CDR3 sequence is 14 residues long. DNA for the CDR3: TGTGCCAGCAGCTCCAATCAGGGGAACACTGAAGCTTTCTTT. This translates into CASSSNQGNTEAFF.

In the case of this clone: Other DNA sequences in this sample translate to the same CDR3. The gene calls are TRBV7-9 and TRBJ1-5; 8 bases map to TRBD1. With 5 bases clipped from V and 3 bases from J, the junction kept 3 bases outside the gene matches. This CDR3 contains 14 residues. CDR1 and CDR2 from the germline V gene are SEHNR and FQNEAQ (reference sequence). The CDR3 here is CASSQTGDNQPQHF. The DNA of the CDR3 is TGTGCCAGCAGCCAGACAGGGGACAATCAGCCCCAGCATTTT.

V is TRBV19 and J is TRBJ1-2; maybe TRBD1 (6 bases). V was trimmed by 7 bases and J by 2 bases, leaving 11 bases between them. Germline CDR1 reads LNHDA; CDR2 reads SQIVND (reference sequence). The CDR3 is 13 amino acids. The CDR3 spells CASTFTGNYGYTF. The DNA of the CDR3 is TGTGCCAGTACCTTCACAGGGAACTATGGCTACACCTTC.

The chain has TRBV7-8 and TRBJ1-1, with D hard to call. Germline CDR1 is SGHVS and CDR2 is FQNEAQ. The CDR3 sequence is 16 residues long. V gave up 6 bases and J gave up 0 bases, with 17 bases separating them. The CDR3 here is CASRIEAGGLNTEAFF. CDR3 in DNA: TGTGCCAGCAGAATAGAGGCTGGAGGCTTGAACACTGAAGCTTTCTTT.

This rearrangement joins TRBV11-3 to TRBJ1-2, with 8 nucleotides matching TRBD1. Unmatched junction bases numbered 6, after V lost 1 base and J lost 8 bases. The CDR3 runs to 14 residues. The germline CDR1 and CDR2 sequences are SGHNT and YENEEA. The DNA for the CDR3 is TGTGCCAGCAGCTTAGCCAGGACAGGGTCGGGCTACACCTTC. Protein product: CASSLARTGSGYTF.

The chain employs TRBV18 and TRBJ2-7, with 8 bases lining up with TRBD2. The junction had 8 bases not matched to a gene; V was cut back by 5 bases and J by 2 bases. Germline V gives CDR1 KGHSH, CDR2 LQKENI. The CDR3 runs 15 residues. DNA for the CDR3: TGTGCCAGCTCAGCCTCGGGGGGGCGGGCCTACGAGCAGTACTTC. Amino acid sequence: CASSASGGRAYEQYF.

The chain has TRBV19 and TRBJ1-1; TRBD1 aligns across 7 bases. The germline CDR1 and CDR2 sequences are LNHDA and SQIVND (reference sequence). This CDR3 comprises 12 residues. V lost 5 bases, J lost 7 bases, and 4 bases stayed unmatched. The DNA of the CDR3 is TGTGCCAGTAGTGGCCGGGACAGTGAAGCTTTCTTT. This sequence encodes CASSGRDSEAFF.

The gene calls are TRBV11-2 and TRBJ2-3; 8 bases agree with TRBD2. Trimming removed 3 bases from V and 2 bases from J; junction bases left unmatched: 4. The CDR3 length is 15 residues. Per the germline V gene, CDR1 is SGHAT and CDR2 is FQNNGV. CDR3 amino acids: CASSFLAGPTDTQYF. The DNA of the CDR3 is TGTGCCAGCAGCTTTTTAGCGGGGCCCACAGATACGCAGTATTTT.

The V call is TRBV30, the J call TRBJ2-1, with a tentative D call TRBD1 (5 bases). The V and J ends lost 0 bases and 10 bases respectively, with 16 bases between them. CDR3 size: 14 residues. Germline assignment: CDR1 GTSNPN and CDR2 SVGIG (reference sequence). The CDR3 loop reads CAWSVPPRGREQFF. The CDR3 DNA follows: TGTGCCTGGAGTGTACCTCCAAGGGGCCGCGAGCAGTTCTTC.